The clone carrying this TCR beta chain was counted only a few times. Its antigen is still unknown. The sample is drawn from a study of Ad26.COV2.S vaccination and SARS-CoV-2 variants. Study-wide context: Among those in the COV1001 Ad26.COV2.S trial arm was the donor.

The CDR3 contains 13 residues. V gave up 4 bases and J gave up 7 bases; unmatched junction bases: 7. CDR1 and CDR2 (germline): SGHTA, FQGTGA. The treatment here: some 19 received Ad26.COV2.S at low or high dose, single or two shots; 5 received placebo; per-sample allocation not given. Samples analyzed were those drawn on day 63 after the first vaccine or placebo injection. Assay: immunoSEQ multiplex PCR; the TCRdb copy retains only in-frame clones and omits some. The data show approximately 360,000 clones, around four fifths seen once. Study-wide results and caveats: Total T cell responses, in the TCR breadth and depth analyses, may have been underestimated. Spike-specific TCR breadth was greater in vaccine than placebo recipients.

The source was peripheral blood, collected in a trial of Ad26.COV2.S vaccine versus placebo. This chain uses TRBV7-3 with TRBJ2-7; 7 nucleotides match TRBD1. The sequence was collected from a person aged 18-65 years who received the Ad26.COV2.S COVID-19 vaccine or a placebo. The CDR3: CASSYTGVGEQYF. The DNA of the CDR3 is TGTGCCAGCAGCTACACAGGGGTTGGAGAGCAGTACTTC.